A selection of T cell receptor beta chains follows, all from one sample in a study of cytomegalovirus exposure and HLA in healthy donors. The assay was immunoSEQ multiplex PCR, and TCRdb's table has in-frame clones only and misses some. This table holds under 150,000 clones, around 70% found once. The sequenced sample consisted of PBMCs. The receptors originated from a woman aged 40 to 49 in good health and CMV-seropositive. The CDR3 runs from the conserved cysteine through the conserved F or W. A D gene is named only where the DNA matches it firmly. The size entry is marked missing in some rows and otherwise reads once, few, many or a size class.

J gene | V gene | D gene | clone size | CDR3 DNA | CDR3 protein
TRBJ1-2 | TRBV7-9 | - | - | TGTGCCAGCAGCTTACAGGGGCTGACCTATGGCTACACCTTC | CASSLQGLTYGYTF
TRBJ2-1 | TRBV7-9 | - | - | TGTGCCAGCAGCGGAGGTGCCCACAATGAGCAGTTCTTC | CASSGGAHNEQFF
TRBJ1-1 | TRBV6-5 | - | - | TGTGCCAGCAGTTACTCGAGGAACATGAACACTGAAGCTTTCTTT | CASSYSRNMNTEAFF
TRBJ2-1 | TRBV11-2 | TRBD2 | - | TGTGCCAGCAGCCCGGGCGGGGGGGCGTACAATGAGCAGTTCTTC | CASSPGGGAYNEQFF
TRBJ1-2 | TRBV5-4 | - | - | TGTGCCAGCAGCTTGGCCGGTGGCAGGGCTGGCTACACCTTC | CASSLAGGRAGYTF
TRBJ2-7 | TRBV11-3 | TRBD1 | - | TGTGCCAGCAGCGCTACAGGGGGCGGCTCCTACGAGCAGTACTTC | CASSATGGGSYEQYF
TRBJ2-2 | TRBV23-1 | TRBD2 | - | TGCGCCAGCAGTCAATCGGCGGAACTAGCGGGGAACACCGGGGAGCTGTTTTTT | CASSQSAELAGNTGELFF
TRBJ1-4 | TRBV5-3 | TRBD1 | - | TGTGCCAGAAGCATGGAACAGGGGGCGACTAATGAAAAACTGTTTTTT | CARSMEQGATNEKLFF
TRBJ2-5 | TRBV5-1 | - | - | TGCGCCAGCAGAAAGACACCCCAAGAGACCCAGTACTTC | CASRKTPQETQYF
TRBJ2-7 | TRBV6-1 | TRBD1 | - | TGTGCCAGCAGTGACCGACAGGGGGCCGAGCAGTACTTC | CASSDRQGAEQYF
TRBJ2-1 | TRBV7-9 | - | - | TGTGCCAGCAGCTTAGTCTCACAGCTTACCAACAATGAGCAGTTCTTC | CASSLVSQLTNNEQFF
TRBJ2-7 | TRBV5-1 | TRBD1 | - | TGCGCCAGCAGCTTACCGGACAGGGGGCCTTCCTACGAGCAGTACTTC | CASSLPDRGPSYEQYF
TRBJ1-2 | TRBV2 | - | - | TGTGCCAGCAGTGAGTCCAGGCTAAGTACCTTC | CASSESRLSTF
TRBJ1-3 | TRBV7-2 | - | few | TGTGCCAGCAGCTTACAGGGGCCCCAGTCGGGAAACACCATATATTTT | CASSLQGPQSGNTIYF
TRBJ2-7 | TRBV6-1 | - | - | TGTGCCAGCACGTGGGGTGGAGGAGATTACGAGCAGTACTTC | CASTWGGGDYEQYF